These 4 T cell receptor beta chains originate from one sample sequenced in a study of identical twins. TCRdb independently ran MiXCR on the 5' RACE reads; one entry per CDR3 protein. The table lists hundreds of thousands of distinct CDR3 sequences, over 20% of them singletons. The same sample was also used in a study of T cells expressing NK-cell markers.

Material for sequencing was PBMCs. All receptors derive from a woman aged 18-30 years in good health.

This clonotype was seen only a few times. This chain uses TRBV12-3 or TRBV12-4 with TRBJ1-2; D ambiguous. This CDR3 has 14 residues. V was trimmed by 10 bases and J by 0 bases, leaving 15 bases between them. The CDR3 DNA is TGTGCCACCCTCAGGTTTCTCTCTAACTATGGCTACACCTTC. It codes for CATLRFLSNYGYTF.

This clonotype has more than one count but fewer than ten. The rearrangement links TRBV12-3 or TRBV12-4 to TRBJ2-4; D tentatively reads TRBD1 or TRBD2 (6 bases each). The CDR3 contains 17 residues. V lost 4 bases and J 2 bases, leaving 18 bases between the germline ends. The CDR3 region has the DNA TGTGCCAGCAGTTCCCCGGGGGCCGGCGGGTCCAAAAACATTCAGTACTTC. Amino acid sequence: CASSSPGAGGSKNIQYF.

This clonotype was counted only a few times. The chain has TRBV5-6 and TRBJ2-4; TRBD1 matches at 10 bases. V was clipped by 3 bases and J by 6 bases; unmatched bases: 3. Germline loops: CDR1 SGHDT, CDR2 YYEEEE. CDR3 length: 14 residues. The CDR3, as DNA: TGTGCCAGCAGCTCAGGGACAGGGGTAAACATTCAGTACTTC. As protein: CASSSGTGVNIQYF.

CDR3 nucleotide sequence: TGTGCCAGCCGCCGGACTAGCGGGAGGGGGGGCACAGATACGCAGTATTTT. Translation gives CASRRTSGRGGTDTQYF. The rearrangement links TRBV7-2 to TRBJ2-3; 15 bases align to TRBD2. The CDR3 is made up of 17 amino acids. The V and J ends lost 8 bases and 1 base, in that order; junction bases with no gene match: 7. Germline CDR1 and CDR2: SGHTA and FQGNSA.